Sequencing of this TCR beta chain was carried out in a study of Graves' ophthalmopathy and Graves' hyperthyroidism. Overall study results and limits: Detection in blood was also observed for most expanded thyroid clonotypes above 0.001 frequency.

RNA transcripts served as template for amplifying TCR beta CDR3 sequences. HTBI primers were employed in first-round RT-PCR, then a second-round multiplex PCR followed. TCRdb processed the multiplex PCR reads anew with MiXCR; each CDR3 protein has one entry. The repertoire includes 200,000 to 250,000 distinct CDR3 sequences, under 25% of them detected once, and roughly 45% sits in the top ten. As to this clonotype: No antigen is known for it.

Germline V gene data show CDR1 as SGHTA and CDR2 as FQGNSA. The CDR3 extends over 13 amino acids. The V segment lost 2 bases and the J segment 8 bases; nucleotides outside the gene matches: 5. What was sequenced was peripheral blood. The TCR was taken from a woman between 45 and 60 years old with Graves' ophthalmopathy. The gene calls are TRBV7-2 and TRBJ1-2; 7 positions agree with TRBD1. This CDR3 reads CASSLQTGQGYTF. The DNA for the CDR3 is TGTGCCAGCAGCTTACAGACAGGGCAAGGCTACACCTTC.